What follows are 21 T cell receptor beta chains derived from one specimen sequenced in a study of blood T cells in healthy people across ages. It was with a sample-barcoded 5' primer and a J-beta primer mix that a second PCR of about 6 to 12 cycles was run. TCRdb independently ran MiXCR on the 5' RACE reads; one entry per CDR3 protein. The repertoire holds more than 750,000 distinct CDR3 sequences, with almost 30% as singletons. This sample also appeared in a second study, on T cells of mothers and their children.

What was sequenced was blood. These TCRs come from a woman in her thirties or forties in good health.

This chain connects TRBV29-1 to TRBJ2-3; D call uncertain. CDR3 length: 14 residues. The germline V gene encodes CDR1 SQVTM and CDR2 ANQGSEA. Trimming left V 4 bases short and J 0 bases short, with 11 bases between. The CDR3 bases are TGCAGCGTTGTTGGGGTCGCTAGCACAGATACGCAGTATTTT. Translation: CSVVGVASTDTQYF.

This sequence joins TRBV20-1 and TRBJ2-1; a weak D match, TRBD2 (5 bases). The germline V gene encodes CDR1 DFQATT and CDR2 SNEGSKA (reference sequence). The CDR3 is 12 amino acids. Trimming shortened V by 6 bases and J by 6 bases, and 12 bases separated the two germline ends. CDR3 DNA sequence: TGCAGTGCAAAAGGACTCCTCAATGAGCAGTTCTTC. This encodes CSAKGLLNEQFF.

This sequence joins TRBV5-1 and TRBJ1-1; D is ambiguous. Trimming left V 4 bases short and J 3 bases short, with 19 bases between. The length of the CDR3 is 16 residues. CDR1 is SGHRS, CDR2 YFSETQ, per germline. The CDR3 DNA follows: TGCGCCAGCAGCCCCTACGGGGAGGGTCGGTACACTGAAGCTTTCTTT. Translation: CASSPYGEGRYTEAFF.

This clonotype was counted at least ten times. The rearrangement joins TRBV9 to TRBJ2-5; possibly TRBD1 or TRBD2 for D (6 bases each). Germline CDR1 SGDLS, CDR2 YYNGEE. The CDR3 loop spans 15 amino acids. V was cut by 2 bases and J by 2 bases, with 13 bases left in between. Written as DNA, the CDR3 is TGTGCCAGCAGCGTCGCGGGGACACTGCAAGAGACCCAGTACTTC. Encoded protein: CASSVAGTLQETQYF.

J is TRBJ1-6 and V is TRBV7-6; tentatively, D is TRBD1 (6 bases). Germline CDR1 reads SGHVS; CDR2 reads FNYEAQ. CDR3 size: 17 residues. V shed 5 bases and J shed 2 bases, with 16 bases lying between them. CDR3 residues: CASSRSKGETYNSPLHF. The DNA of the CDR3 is TGTGCCAGCAGCCGTTCAAAGGGGGAAACCTATAATTCACCCCTCCACTTT.

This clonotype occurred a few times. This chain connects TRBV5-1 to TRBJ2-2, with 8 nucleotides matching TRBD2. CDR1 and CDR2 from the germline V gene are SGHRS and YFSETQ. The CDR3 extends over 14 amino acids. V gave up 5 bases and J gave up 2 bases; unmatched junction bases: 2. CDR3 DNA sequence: TGCGCCAGCAGACTAGCGGCAAACACCGGGGAGCTGTTTTTT. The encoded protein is CASRLAANTGELFF.

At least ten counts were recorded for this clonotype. The CDR3 sequence is CASSQDPIAKNIQYF. CDR3 DNA: TGCGCCAGCAGCCAAGATCCAATAGCCAAAAACATTCAGTACTTC. The V call is TRBV4-3, the J call TRBJ2-4; no clear D gene. The V end lost 0 bases, the J end lost 0 bases, and 6 bases lay between the germline ends. Germline values: CDR1 LGHNA, CDR2 YSLEER. CDR3 length equals 15 residues.

In nucleotides, the CDR3 is TGTGCCAGCAGTTGGCGACCAAACACCGGGGAGCTGTTTTTT. This encodes CASSWRPNTGELFF. The rearrangement uses TRBV12-3 or TRBV12-4 and TRBJ2-2; no reliable D call. The CDR3 runs 14 residues. The ends were cut back, 4 bases at V and 2 bases at J, with 8 bases in the middle.

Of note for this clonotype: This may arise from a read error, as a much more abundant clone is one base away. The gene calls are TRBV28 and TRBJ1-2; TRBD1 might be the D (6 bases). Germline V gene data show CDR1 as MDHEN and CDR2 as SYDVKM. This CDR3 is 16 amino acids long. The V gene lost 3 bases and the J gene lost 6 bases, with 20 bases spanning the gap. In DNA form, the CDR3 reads TGTGCCAGCAGTTTGGGGGCCGGCAGAGTCCGTGATGGCTACACCTTC. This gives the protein CASSLGAGRVRDGYTF.

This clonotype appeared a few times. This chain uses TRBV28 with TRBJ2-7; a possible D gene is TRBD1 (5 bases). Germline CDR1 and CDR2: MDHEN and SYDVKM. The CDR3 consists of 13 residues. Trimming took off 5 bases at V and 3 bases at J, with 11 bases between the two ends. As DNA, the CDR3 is TGTGCCAGCAGTGGTAGGGGCTACTACGAGCAGTACTTC. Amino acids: CASSGRGYYEQYF.

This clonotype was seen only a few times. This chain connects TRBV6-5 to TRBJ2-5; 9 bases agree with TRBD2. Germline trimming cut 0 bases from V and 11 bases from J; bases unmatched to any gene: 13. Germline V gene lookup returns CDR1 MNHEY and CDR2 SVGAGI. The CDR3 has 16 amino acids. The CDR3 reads CASSYSRGGGSNEQYF. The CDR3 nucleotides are TGTGCCAGCAGTTACTCTCGCGGGGGGGGTAGCAATGAGCAGTACTTC.

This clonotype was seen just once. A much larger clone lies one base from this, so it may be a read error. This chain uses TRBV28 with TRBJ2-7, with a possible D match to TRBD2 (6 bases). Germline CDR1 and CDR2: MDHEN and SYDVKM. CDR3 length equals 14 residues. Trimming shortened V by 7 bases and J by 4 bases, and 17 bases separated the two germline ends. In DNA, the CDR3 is TGTGCCAGCAACCAGCGGAGGGCCTCATACGAGCAGTACTTC. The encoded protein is CASNQRRASYEQYF. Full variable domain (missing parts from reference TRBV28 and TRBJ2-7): DVKVTQSSRYLVKRTGEKVFLECVQDMDHENMFWYRQDPGLGLRLIYFSYDVKMKEKGDIPEGYSVSREKKERFSLILESASTNQTSMYLCASNQRRASYEQYFGPGTRLTVT.

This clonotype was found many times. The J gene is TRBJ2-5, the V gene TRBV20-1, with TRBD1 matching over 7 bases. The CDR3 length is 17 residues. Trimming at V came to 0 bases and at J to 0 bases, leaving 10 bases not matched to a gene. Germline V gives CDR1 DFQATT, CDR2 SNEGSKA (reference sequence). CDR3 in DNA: TGCAGTGCTAGAGATAAAGGGGGACAGCTTTACCAAGAGACCCAGTACTTC. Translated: CSARDKGGQLYQETQYF.

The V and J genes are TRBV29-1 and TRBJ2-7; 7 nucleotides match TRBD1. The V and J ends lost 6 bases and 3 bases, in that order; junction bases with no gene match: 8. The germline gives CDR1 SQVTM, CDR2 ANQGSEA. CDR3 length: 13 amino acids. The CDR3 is CSVKITGDYEQYF. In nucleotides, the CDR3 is TGCAGCGTGAAAATTACAGGGGACTACGAGCAGTACTTC.

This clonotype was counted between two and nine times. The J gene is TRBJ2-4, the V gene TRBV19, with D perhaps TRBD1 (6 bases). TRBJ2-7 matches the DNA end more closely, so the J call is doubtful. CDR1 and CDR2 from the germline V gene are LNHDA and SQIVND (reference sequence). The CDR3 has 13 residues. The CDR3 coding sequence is TGTGCCAGTAGTATAAACAGGGCCTACGAGCAGTACTTC. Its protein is CASSINRAYEQYF.

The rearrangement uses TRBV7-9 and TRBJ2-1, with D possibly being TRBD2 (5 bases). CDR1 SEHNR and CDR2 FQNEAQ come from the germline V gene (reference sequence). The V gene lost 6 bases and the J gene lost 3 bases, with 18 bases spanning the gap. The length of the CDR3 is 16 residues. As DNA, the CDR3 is TGTGCCAGCAGTCGGGAAGTGACAAGGCTCTACAATGAGCAGTTCTTC. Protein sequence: CASSREVTRLYNEQFF.

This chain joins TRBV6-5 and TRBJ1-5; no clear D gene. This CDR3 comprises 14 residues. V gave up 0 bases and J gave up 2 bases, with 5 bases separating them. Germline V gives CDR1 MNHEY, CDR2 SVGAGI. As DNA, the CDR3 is TGTGCCAGCAGTTACTCTTGGGGCAATCAGCCCCAGCATTTT. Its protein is CASSYSWGNQPQHF.

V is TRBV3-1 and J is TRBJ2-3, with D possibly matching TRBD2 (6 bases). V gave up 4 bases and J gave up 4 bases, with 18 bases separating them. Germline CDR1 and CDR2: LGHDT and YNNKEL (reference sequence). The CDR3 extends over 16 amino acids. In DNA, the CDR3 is TGTGCCAGCAGCCCATGGGATAGGAGGGATTCAGATACGCAGTATTTT. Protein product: CASSPWDRRDSDTQYF.

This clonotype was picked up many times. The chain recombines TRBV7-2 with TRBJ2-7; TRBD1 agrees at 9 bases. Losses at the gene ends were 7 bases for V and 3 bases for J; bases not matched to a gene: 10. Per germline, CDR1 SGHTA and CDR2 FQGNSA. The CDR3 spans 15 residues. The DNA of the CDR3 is TGTGCCAGCACCCCCACGGCGGGACAGGGCTACGAGCAGTACTTC. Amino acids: CASTPTAGQGYEQYF.

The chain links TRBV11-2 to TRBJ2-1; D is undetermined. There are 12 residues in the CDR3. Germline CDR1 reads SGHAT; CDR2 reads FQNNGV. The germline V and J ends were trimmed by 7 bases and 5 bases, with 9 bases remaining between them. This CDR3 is CASIDENNEQFF. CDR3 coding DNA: TGTGCCAGCATCGACGAGAACAATGAGCAGTTCTTC.

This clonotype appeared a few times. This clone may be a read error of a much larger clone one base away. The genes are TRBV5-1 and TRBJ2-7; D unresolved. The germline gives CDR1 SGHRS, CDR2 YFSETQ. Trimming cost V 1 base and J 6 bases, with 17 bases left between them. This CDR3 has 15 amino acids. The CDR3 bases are TGCGCCAGCAGCTTGAAGGGTGGCGCTAACTGCGAGCAGTACTTC. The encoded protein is CASSLKGGANCEQYF.